These T cell receptor beta chains were read from a single sample in a study of cytomegalovirus exposure and HLA in healthy donors. The repertoire was sequenced with immunoSEQ multiplex PCR; TCRdb's copy has only in-frame clones and lacks some. Here the sample spans a few hundred thousand clones, more than 85% being singletons. Sequencing used PBMCs. All receptors come from a man between 18 and 29 years old in good health and CMV-seropositive. Each CDR3 is given with its conserved first and last residue. The order of the fields is clone size, V gene, J gene, D gene, CDR3 protein, CDR3 DNA. D genes are given only for firm matches. Clone size is given for some rows only: seen once, a few or many times, or a class if the clone is expanded.

size: .; V: TRBV28; J: TRBJ1-5; D: TRBD1; CDR3: CASRFRGGNQPQHF; DNA: TGTGCCAGCAGGTTCAGGGGGGGCAATCAGCCCCAGCATTTT
size: .; V: TRBV29-1; J: TRBJ2-7; D: .; CDR3: CSVEARAREQYF; DNA: TGCAGCGTTGAAGCGAGGGCCCGCGAGCAGTACTTC
size: .; V: TRBV29-1; J: TRBJ2-7; D: TRBD1; CDR3: CSVPGQTNYEQYF; DNA: TGCAGCGTTCCGGGACAGACAAACTACGAGCAGTACTTC
size: .; V: TRBV6-4; J: TRBJ2-1; D: TRBD2; CDR3: CASSDSAGSGNEQFF; DNA: TGTGCCAGCAGTGACTCAGCGGGGAGCGGCAATGAGCAGTTCTTC
size: .; V: TRBV29-1; J: TRBJ1-2; D: .; CDR3: CSVGERATYTF; DNA: TGCAGCGTTGGGGAGAGGGCTACCTACACCTTC
size: .; V: TRBV25-1; J: TRBJ2-1; D: .; CDR3: CASSILLRGSYNEQFF; DNA: TGTGCCAGCAGTATCTTGTTACGGGGTTCTTACAATGAGCAGTTCTTC
size: .; V: TRBV6-5; J: TRBJ2-2; D: .; CDR3: CASSFGGLTGELFF; DNA: TGTGCCAGCAGTTTTGGGGGATTGACCGGGGAGCTGTTTTTT
size: .; V: TRBV19; J: TRBJ1-2; D: .; CDR3: CASMVRANYGYTF; DNA: TGTGCCAGTATGGTCAGAGCTAACTATGGCTACACCTTC
size: .; V: TRBV4-2; J: TRBJ1-5; D: .; CDR3: CASSQELGSGERYQPQHF; DNA: TGTGCCAGCAGCCAAGAGCTTGGTTCAGGCGAAAGGTACCAGCCCCAGCATTTT
size: .; V: TRBV7-6; J: TRBJ2-1; D: .; CDR3: CASSSRPYNEQFF; DNA: TGTGCCAGCAGTTCCCGACCCTACAATGAGCAGTTCTTC
size: .; V: TRBV30; J: TRBJ1-1; D: .; CDR3: CAWSVGRTTEAFF; DNA: TGTGCCTGGAGTGTAGGGAGGACTACCGAAGCTTTCTTT
size: .; V: TRBV29-1; J: TRBJ1-2; D: .; CDR3: CSISGLDYGYTF; DNA: TGCAGCATTTCGGGGCTGGACTATGGCTACACCTTC
size: .; V: TRBV18; J: TRBJ1-1; D: TRBD1; CDR3: CASSPRQGGVKGTEAFF; DNA: TGTGCCAGCTCCCCTCGACAGGGGGGAGTCAAGGGCACTGAAGCTTTCTTT
size: .; V: TRBV7-2; J: TRBJ2-2; D: .; CDR3: CASSLARLTGELFF; DNA: TGTGCCAGCAGCTTAGCCCGGCTCACCGGGGAGCTGTTTTTT
size: .; V: TRBV9; J: TRBJ2-7; D: .; CDR3: CASSAGSDRVYEQYF; DNA: TGTGCCAGCAGCGCCGGGAGTGACAGGGTCTACGAGCAGTACTTC
size: .; V: TRBV5-1; J: TRBJ1-4; D: .; CDR3: CASSPFGATNEKLFF; DNA: TGCGCCAGCAGCCCCTTTGGAGCAACTAATGAAAAACTGTTTTTT
size: .; V: TRBV29-1; J: TRBJ1-1; D: TRBD1; CDR3: CSVGTGGTEAFF; DNA: TGCAGCGTCGGGACAGGGGGTACTGAAGCTTTCTTT
size: once; V: TRBV27; J: TRBJ1-2; D: .; CDR3: CASSLFPGAPGGYTF; DNA: TGTGCCAGCAGTTTATTTCCGGGGGCGCCGGGTGGCTACACCTTC
size: .; V: TRBV6-5; J: TRBJ1-2; D: .; CDR3: CASIKYAGGYGYTF; DNA: TGTGCCAGCATCAAGTACGCCGGCGGCTATGGCTACACCTTC
size: .; V: TRBV18; J: TRBJ2-1; D: .; CDR3: CASSPAGSYNEQFF; DNA: TGTGCCAGCTCACCAGCGGGGAGCTACAATGAGCAGTTCTTC
size: .; V: TRBV28; J: TRBJ1-2; D: TRBD1; CDR3: CASRTGSGGYTF; DNA: TGTGCCAGCAGGACAGGGTCGGGAGGCTACACCTTC
size: once; V: TRBV7-2; J: TRBJ2-7; D: .; CDR3: CASSLQDGPYEQYF; DNA: TGTGCCAGCAGCTTACAGGACGGACCCTACGAGCAGTACTTC
size: .; V: TRBV29-1; J: TRBJ2-5; D: .; CDR3: CSVWSETQYF; DNA: TGCAGCGTTTGGAGTGAGACCCAGTACTTC
size: .; V: TRBV5-1; J: TRBJ2-1; D: TRBD1; CDR3: CASSSGTGGGNEQFF; DNA: TGCGCCAGCAGCTCCGGGACAGGGGGCGGGAATGAGCAGTTCTTC
size: .; V: TRBV7-9; J: TRBJ1-4; D: TRBD1; CDR3: CASSSTGVVTNEKLFF; DNA: TGTGCCAGCAGCTCTACAGGGGTAGTCACTAATGAAAAACTGTTTTTT
size: .; V: TRBV5-8; J: TRBJ1-2; D: .; CDR3: CASSIDRRGGYTF; DNA: TGTGCCAGCAGCATCGACAGAAGGGGTGGCTACACCTTC